What follows describes a single T cell receptor beta chain. The antigen remains unidentified. The sample belongs to a study of cytomegalovirus exposure and HLA in healthy donors. Overall study results and limits: Later work showed greater clonal expansion in HLA-associated TCR beta chains than in equally common others.

Donors likely had unrecorded immune exposures despite being nominally healthy when sampled. The CDR3 totals 15 residues. Germline trimming cut 6 bases from V and 3 bases from J; bases unmatched to any gene: 7. The germline gives CDR1 SGHTA, CDR2 FQGNSA. Primers included in the PCR were 60 Vbeta and 13 Jbeta primers. Original data processing: Unique TCR beta chains numbered approximately 80 million in a later analysis, with about 11 million shared. Assay used: immunoSEQ multiplex PCR; TCRdb lists only in-frame clones, some missing. V and J calls and clone size are those listed in that table; D and trimming were worked out from the DNA. The sample records 130,000 or so clones, roughly 70% being singletons.

The receptor was isolated from a man aged 35 to 55 in good health and CMV-seropositive. Sequenced input: PBMCs. The J gene is TRBJ1-4, the V gene TRBV7-2, with 7 bases that match TRBD1. The CDR3 region has the DNA TGTGCCAGCAGGGGCCAGGGGGTTGCTAATGAAAAACTGTTTTTT. This gives the protein CASRGQGVANEKLFF.